The text below deals with one T cell receptor beta chain. These data come from a study of cytomegalovirus exposure and HLA in healthy donors. The CDR3 sequence is 18 residues long. Germline assignment: CDR1 LNHNV and CDR2 YYDKDF (reference sequence). Losses at the gene ends were 2 bases for V and 0 bases for J; bases not matched to a gene: 10. Vbeta (60) and Jbeta (13) primers were used in the PCR. TCRdb keeps only in-frame clones here, not all; method: immunoSEQ multiplex PCR. The sample has roughly 160,000 clones, around 80% seen once. This clonotype originated in a woman in her twenties or thirties in good health and CMV-seropositive. The rearrangement links TRBV15 to TRBJ1-2; 9 positions match TRBD1. Sequencing was carried out using PBMCs. CDR3: CATSRKGTGTLSNYGYTF. DNA of the CDR3: TGTGCCACCAGCAGAAAAGGGACAGGGACGCTTTCTAACTATGGCTACACCTTC.